This T cell receptor (beta chain) is drawn from a study of CD8 T cells in ankylosing spondylitis. The study's findings and limits: Reactive arthritis synovial fluid and blood previously showed some of these motif variants. Within peripheral blood, clones linked to disease were CD8+ and relatively rare. Roughly eight highly homologous variants made up a TCR beta motif that seemed to typify ankylosing spondylitis blood.

This clonotype came up many times. Its antigen is unknown. For TCR beta, libraries came from quantitative 5'-RACE with molecular barcodes. TCRdb called the 5' RACE reads again in MiXCR, with one record for every CDR3 protein. The data contain 150,000 to 200,000 distinct CDR3 sequences, approximately 10% of them seen just once; the ten biggest clones take up almost 30%. Sample: blood, either unsorted or a sorted T cell fraction (not recorded which). The TCR comes from a male donor with ankylosing spondylitis or in good health (not recorded which).

This chain's CDR3 is CASSVGLIITGELFF. DNA for the CDR3: TGTGCCAGCAGCGTGGGTTTAATTATAACCGGGGAGCTGTTTTTT. This rearrangement joins TRBV2 to TRBJ2-2; D is ambiguous. V was shortened by 6 bases and J by 5 bases, with 16 bases between the two germline ends. The CDR3 runs 15 residues. CDR1 is SNHLY and CDR2 is FYNNEI in the germline V gene.